This T cell receptor beta chain comes out of a study of blood T cell repertoires in COVID-19. About the research overall: In each case, the material was cDNA or gDNA derived from T cells, B-cell-depleted T cells, or PBMCs.

V lost 4 bases and J 3 bases, leaving 10 bases between the germline ends. In germline, CDR1 is PRHDT, CDR2 FYEKMQ (reference sequence). This CDR3 comprises 14 residues. Sequencing used immunoSEQ multiplex PCR; TCRdb keeps in-frame clones, though not all of them. Among 100,000 to 150,000 clones listed, about 83% were seen once. The specimen sequenced was peripheral blood. This receptor was identified in a human donor in a cohort sampled during active COVID-19. V usage is TRBV13 and J usage is TRBJ1-3; tentative D call: TRBD1 (5 bases). CDR3 residues: CASSSGEGGNTIYF. As DNA, the CDR3 is TGTGCCAGCAGCTCGGGGGAAGGTGGAAACACCATATATTTT.